This T cell receptor beta chain was captured in a study of blood T cell repertoires in COVID-19 (dated by TCRdb to 2020 to 2022). For the wider study: Samples covering the acute and convalescent phases of COVID-19 were provided by collaborators in the United States, Italy and Spain. The prospective study material was composed of cDNA or gDNA derived from T cells, B-cell-depleted T cells, or PBMCs. The dataset comprised deeply sampled blood TCRbeta repertoires from subjects exposed to, actively infected with, or recovered from COVID-19. The repertoires were released in a freely available public database intended as a resource for research on the immune response to SARS-CoV-2. The samples were drawn from two sources: the first 160 participants of the ongoing ImmuneRACE study, and 1,200 or so subjects contributed by 6 global collaborators. A de-identified subject ID, COVID-19 status, age in years and sex were almost always included in the sample metadata. HLA class I and class II types, where available, came from metadata supplied by the sample provider rather than from assay-based typing.

Turning to this clone: Its recognized antigen is unknown. Base qualities were left out, and no much larger clone turns up one base away.

Study-wide conclusions, independent of this receptor: The quantity of clinical and demographic metadata differed by source and by participant and was supplied without curation.

The CDR3 goes from the cysteine to the phenylalanine over 14 residues. Of the read, only the CDR3 DNA is kept; its 42 bases are in frame from base 1. The V and J ends are trimmed by 0 bases and 7 bases, leaving 12 bases between them. In the germline V gene, CDR1 corresponds to SGHDN and CDR2 to FVKESK. Whole blood was collected in K2EDTA tubes by collaborating institutions according to the institutions' own protocols. For TCRbeta analysis, collaborator samples were shipped as frozen whole blood, as isolated PBMCs, or as DNA extracted from either sample type. The immunoSEQ Assay, a bias-controlled multiplex PCR, was used to amplify TCRbeta CDR3 regions from genomic DNA. In the source study's methods: The number of nucleated cells in each sample was estimated from the amplification of reference gene primers within the assay. To quantify the absolute abundance of each unique TCRbeta CDR3 rearrangement, sequence reads were collapsed and filtered. For each sample, productive Simpson clonality was calculated as the square root of Simpson's diversity index across productive rearrangements. Sourced from immuneACCESS, this table was stored by TCRdb with only in-frame sequences that have V and J called. A share of the clones is absent; for the studies checked, an unresolved V gene accounts for under half, and the remainder has no known explanation. The DNA gave D and trimming, while V, J and clone size come from that table. Here the sample has 50,000 to 75,000 clones; 65% to 85% occur a single time. About 20% of the sample belongs to the ten largest clones.

Source material: peripheral blood. The rearrangement combines TRBV14 with TRBJ1-1; no D gene is confidently identified. The receptor's source is a woman of 80 years or more with active or convalescent COVID-19. The CDR3 sequence is CASSQDLIPGEAFF. Read as DNA, the sequence is TGTGCCAGCAGCCAAGATCTTATTCCGGGTGAAGCTTTCTTT.